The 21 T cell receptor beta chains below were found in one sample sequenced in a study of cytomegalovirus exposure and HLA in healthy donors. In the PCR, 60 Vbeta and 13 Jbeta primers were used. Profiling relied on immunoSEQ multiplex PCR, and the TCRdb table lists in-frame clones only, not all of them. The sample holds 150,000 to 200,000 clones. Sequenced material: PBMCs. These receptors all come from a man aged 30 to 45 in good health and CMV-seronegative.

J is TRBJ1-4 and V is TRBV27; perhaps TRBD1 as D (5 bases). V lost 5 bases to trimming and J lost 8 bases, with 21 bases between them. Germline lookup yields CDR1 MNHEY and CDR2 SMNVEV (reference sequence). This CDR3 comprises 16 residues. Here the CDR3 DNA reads TGTGCCAGCAGTCGTCAGCCTGGGGGGGTATGGGAAAAACTGTTTTTT. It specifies CASSRQPGGVWEKLFF.

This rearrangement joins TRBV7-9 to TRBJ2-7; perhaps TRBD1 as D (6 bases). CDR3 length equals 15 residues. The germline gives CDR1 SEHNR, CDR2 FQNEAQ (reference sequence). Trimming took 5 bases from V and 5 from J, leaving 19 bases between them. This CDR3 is CASSGWDTGGDEQYF. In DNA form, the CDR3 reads TGTGCCAGCAGCGGTTGGGACACCGGTGGAGACGAGCAGTACTTC.

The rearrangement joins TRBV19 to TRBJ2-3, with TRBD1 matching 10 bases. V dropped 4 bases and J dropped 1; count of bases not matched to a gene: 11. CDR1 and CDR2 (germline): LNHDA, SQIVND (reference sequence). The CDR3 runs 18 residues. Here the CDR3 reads CASSTDAGTGAGTDTQYF. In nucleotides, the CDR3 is TGTGCCAGTAGTACCGACGCCGGGACAGGGGCCGGCACAGATACGCAGTATTTT. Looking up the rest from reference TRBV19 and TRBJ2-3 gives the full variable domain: DGGITQSPKYLFRKEGQNVTLSCEQNLNHDAMYWYRQDPGQGLRLIYYSQIVNDFQKGDIAEGYSVSREKKESFPLTVTSAQKNPTAFYLCASSTDAGTGAGTDTQYFGPGTRLTVL.

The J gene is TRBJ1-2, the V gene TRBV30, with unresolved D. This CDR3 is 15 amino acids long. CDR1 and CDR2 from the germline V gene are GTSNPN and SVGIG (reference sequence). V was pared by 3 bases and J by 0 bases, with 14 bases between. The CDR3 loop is CAWSHGLGANYGYTF. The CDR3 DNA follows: TGTGCCTGGAGCCATGGTTTGGGAGCTAACTATGGCTACACCTTC.

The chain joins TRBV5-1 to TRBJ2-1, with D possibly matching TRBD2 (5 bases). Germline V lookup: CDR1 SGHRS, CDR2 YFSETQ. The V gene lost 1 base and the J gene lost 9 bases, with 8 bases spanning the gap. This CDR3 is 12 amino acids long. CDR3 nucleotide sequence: TGCGCCAGCAGCTTGACCCGGGGTGAGCAGTTCTTC. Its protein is CASSLTRGEQFF.

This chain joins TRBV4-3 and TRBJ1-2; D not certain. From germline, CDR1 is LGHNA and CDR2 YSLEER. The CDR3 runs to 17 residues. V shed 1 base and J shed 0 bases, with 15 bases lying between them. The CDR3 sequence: CASSQVSDFGSNYGYTF. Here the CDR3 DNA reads TGCGCCAGCAGCCAAGTTTCGGACTTTGGGTCTAACTATGGCTACACCTTC.

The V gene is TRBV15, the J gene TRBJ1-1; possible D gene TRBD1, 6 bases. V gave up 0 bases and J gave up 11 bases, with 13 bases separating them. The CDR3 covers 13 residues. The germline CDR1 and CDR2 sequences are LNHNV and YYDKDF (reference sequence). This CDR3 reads CATSRDITGIAFF. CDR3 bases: TGTGCCACCAGCAGAGATATAACAGGGATTGCTTTCTTT.

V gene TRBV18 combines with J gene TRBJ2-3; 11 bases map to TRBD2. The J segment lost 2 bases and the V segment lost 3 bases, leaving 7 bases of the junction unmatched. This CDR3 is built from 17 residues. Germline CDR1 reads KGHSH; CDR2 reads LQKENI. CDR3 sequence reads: CASSPALAGGTTDTQYF. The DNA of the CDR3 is TGTGCCAGCTCACCCGCCCTAGCGGGAGGAACCACAGATACGCAGTATTTT. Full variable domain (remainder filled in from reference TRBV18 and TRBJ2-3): NAGVMQNPRHLVRRRGQEARLRCSPMKGHSHVYWYRQLPEEGLKFMVYLQKENIIDESGMPKERFSAEFPKEGPSILRIQQVVRGDSAAYFCASSPALAGGTTDTQYFGPGTRLTVL.

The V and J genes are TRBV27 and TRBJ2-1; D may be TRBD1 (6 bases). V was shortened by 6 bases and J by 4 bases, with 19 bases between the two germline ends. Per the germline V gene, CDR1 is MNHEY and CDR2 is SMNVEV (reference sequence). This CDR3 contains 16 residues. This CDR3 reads CASSSTTGKIYNEQFF. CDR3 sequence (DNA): TGTGCCAGCAGCTCAACCACAGGGAAAATTTACAATGAGCAGTTCTTC.

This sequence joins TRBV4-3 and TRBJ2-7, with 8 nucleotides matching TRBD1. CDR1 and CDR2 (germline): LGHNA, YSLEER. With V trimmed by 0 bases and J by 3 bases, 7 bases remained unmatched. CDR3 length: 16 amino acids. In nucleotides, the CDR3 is TGCGCCAGCAGCCAAGAGGACAGGGCATTGGTCTACGAGCAGTACTTC. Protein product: CASSQEDRALVYEQYF.

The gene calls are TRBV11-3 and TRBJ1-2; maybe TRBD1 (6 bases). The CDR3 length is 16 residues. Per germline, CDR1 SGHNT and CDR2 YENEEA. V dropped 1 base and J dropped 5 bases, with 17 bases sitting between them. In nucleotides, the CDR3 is TGTGCCAGCAGCTTAGGGGGGACAATCGCTTGGTATGGCTACACCTTC. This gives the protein CASSLGGTIAWYGYTF. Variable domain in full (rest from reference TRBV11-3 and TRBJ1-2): EAGVVQSPRYKIIEKKQPVAFWCNPISGHNTLYWYLQNLGQGPELLIRYENEEAVDDSQLPKDRFSAERLKGVDSTLKIQPAELGDSAVYLCASSLGGTIAWYGYTFGSGTRLTVV.

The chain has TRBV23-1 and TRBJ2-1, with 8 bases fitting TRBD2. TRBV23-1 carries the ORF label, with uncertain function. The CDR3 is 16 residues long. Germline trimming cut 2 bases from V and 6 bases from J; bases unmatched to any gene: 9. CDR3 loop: CASSQTAGDTCNEQFF. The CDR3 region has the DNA TGCGCCAGCAGTCAAACAGCGGGGGATACTTGCAATGAGCAGTTCTTC.

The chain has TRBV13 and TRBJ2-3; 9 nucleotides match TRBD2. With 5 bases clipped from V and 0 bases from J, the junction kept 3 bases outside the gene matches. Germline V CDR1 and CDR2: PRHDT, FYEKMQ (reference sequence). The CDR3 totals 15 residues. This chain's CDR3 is CASSLTSGSTDTQYF. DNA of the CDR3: TGTGCCAGCAGCCTGACTAGCGGTAGCACAGATACGCAGTATTTT.

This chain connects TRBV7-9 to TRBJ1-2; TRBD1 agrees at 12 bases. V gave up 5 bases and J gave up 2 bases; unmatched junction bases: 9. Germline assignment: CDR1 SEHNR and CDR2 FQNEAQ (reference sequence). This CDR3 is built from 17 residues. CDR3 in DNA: TGTGCCAGCAGCGTCCGGGACAGGGGGCTTCTAAACTATGGCTACACCTTC. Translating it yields CASSVRDRGLLNYGYTF.

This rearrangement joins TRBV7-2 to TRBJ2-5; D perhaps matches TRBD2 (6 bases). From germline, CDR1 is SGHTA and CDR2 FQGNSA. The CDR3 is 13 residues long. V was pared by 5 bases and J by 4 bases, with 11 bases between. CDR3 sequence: CASSRDLGETQYF. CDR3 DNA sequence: TGTGCCAGCAGCAGGGACTTAGGAGAGACCCAGTACTTC.

The CDR3 is CASSLSREQYF. In nucleotides, the CDR3 is TGTGCCAGCAGCTTATCGAGGGAGCAGTACTTC. V gene TRBV5-4 combines with J gene TRBJ2-7; D unclear. The CDR3 is 11 residues long. Trimming took off 2 bases at V and 7 bases at J, with 7 bases between the two ends. Looked up from germline, CDR1 is SGHNT and CDR2 is YYREEE (reference sequence).

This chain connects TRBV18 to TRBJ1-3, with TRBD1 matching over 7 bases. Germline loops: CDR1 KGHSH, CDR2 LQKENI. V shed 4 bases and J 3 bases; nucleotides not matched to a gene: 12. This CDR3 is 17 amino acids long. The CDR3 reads CASSLIPPGGGGNTIYF. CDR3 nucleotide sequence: TGTGCCAGCTCACTTATCCCCCCAGGGGGAGGTGGAAACACCATATATTTT.

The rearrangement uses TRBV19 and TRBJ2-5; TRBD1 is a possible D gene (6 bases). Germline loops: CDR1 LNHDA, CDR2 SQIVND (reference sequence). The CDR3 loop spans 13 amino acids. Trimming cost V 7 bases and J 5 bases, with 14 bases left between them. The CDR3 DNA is TGTGCCAGTACCGAAGGGGGTGTGGAGACCCAGTACTTC. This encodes CASTEGGVETQYF.

The CDR3 loop is CATSRPLNIQYF. CDR3 in DNA: TGTGCCACCAGCAGACCCCTAAACATTCAGTACTTC. The chain couples TRBV15 to TRBJ2-4; D unclear. Trimming removed 2 bases at V and 6 bases at J, with 5 bases between. CDR1 is LNHNV and CDR2 is YYDKDF in the germline V gene (reference sequence). The length of the CDR3 is 12 residues.

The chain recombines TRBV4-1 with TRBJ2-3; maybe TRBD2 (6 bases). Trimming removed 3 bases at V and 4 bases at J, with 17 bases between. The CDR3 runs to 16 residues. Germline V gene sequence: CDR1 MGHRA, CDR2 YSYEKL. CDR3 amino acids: CASSQAGTGGPDTQYF. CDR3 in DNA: TGCGCCAGCAGCCAGGCCGGGACTGGAGGCCCAGATACGCAGTATTTT.

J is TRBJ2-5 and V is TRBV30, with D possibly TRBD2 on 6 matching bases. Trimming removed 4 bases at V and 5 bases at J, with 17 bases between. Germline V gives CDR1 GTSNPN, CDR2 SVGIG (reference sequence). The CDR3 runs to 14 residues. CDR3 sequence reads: CAWNLGGGGETQYF. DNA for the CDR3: TGTGCCTGGAACCTCGGGGGAGGAGGGGAGACCCAGTACTTC.